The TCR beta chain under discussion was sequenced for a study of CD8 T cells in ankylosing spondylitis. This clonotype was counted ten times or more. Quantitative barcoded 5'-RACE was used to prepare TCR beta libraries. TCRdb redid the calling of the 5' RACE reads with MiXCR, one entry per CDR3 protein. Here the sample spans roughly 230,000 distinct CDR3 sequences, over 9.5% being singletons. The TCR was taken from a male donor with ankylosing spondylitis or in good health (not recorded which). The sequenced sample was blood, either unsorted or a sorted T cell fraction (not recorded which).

The CDR3 DNA follows: TGTGCCAGCAGCTCCTCCCCGGACAGGCTATCGTCTAGGGAACTGTTTTTT. This gives the protein CASSSSPDRLSSRELFF. The chain couples TRBV7-6 to TRBJ1-4, with 7 bases matching TRBD1. V trimming: 4 bases; J trimming: 12 bases; junction bases outside the gene matches: 20. This CDR3 region has 17 residues. CDR1 SGHVS and CDR2 FNYEAQ come from the germline V gene.